The rows below give T cell receptor beta chains drawn from one sample of a study of shared clonotypes between healthy human individuals. Data came from immunoSEQ multiplex PCR; TCRdb stores just in-frame clones and leaves some out. Counted here are 800,000 or so clones, roughly 96% occurring once; the ten biggest clones make up under 0.25%. The sequenced sample consisted of naive CD8+ T cells sorted from blood. The source is a man aged 30-40 years in good health. Each CDR3 is given with its conserved first and last residue. The D gene is left open where the match is weak.

V gene,J gene,D gene,CDR3 length,CDR3 DNA,CDR3 protein
TRBV5-1,TRBJ2-5,TRBD1,14,TGCGCCAGCGGACGACAGGGGGAGGGAGAGACCCAGTACTTC,CASGRQGEGETQYF
TRBV7-9,TRBJ2-7,TRBD2,15,TGTGCCAGCAGCGTTAGCGGGAGTAGACCCTACGAGCAGTACTTC,CASSVSGSRPYEQYF
TRBV7-9,TRBJ1-1,-,12,TGTGCCAGCAGCTTACAGGACACTGAAGCTTTCTTT,CASSLQDTEAFF
TRBV7-9,TRBJ1-3,TRBD1,16,TGTGCCAGCAGCTTCCCAGGGGGTTACTCTGGAAACACCATATATTTT,CASSFPGGYSGNTIYF
TRBV4-1,TRBJ1-4,TRBD1,15,TGCGCCAGCAGCCAAGAGACAGGGGCTAATGAAAAACTGTTTTTT,CASSQETGANEKLFF
TRBV7-8,TRBJ2-3,TRBD1,15,TGTGCCAGCAGCTTTGCAGGGGGCTACACAGATACGCAGTATTTT,CASSFAGGYTDTQYF
TRBV11-2,TRBJ2-2,TRBD2,17,TGTGCCAGCAGCCAACAGCGGCTAGCGGGAGTATCCGGGGAGCTGTTTTTT,CASSQQRLAGVSGELFF
TRBV10-3,TRBJ2-7,TRBD2,14,TGTGCCATCACTGCGGGAGGGGGCCTCTACGAGCAGTACTTC,CAITAGGGLYEQYF
TRBV9,TRBJ2-7,TRBD2,15,TGTGCCAGCAGCTACGGGGCGGGAGGGACCTACGAGCAGTACTTC,CASSYGAGGTYEQYF
TRBV4-3,TRBJ2-1,-,16,TGCGCCAGCAGCCAAGATAAGGGGCGGGGGCACAATGAGCAGTTCTTC,CASSQDKGRGHNEQFF
TRBV7-2,TRBJ2-1,TRBD2,15,TGTGCCAGCAGCTTAGAGGCGGGAGGGTGGAATGAGCAGTTCTTC,CASSLEAGGWNEQFF
TRBV6-6,TRBJ1-5,-,14,TGTGCCAGCAGTCCTGGAGGGAGAGTTCAGCCCCAGCATTTT,CASSPGGRVQPQHF
TRBV29-1,TRBJ2-7,TRBD1,14,TGCAGCGTTGAACGTCGGCAGGGGGTAAACGAGCAGTACTTC,CSVERRQGVNEQYF
TRBV13,TRBJ2-7,-,14,TGTGCCAGCAGCTTAGGCCAGGGGATCCACGAGCAGTACTTC,CASSLGQGIHEQYF
TRBV7-6,TRBJ2-7,-,14,TGTGCCAGCAGCCTAATCCGGGACAACTACGAGCAGTACTTC,CASSLIRDNYEQYF
TRBV15,TRBJ2-1,TRBD2,16,TGTGCCACCAGCAGGGCAGGTACTAGCGGGAGACATGAGCAGTTCTTC,CATSRAGTSGRHEQFF
TRBV9,TRBJ2-2,-,16,TGTGCCAGCAGCGTAGCTCGAACGGGCAGCACCGGGGAGCTGTTTTTT,CASSVARTGSTGELFF
TRBV6-6,TRBJ2-1,TRBD2,13,TGTGCCAGCAGTCCTGGGACTAGTAATGAGCAGTTCTTC,CASSPGTSNEQFF
TRBV4-1,TRBJ1-3,TRBD1,18,TGCGCCAGCAGCCAAGGACAGGGGGGATTCAGCTCTGGAAACACCATATATTTT,CASSQGQGGFSSGNTIYF
TRBV7-2,TRBJ1-2,-,12,TGTGCCAGCAGACAACGACCCCTCGGCTACACCTTC,CASRQRPLGYTF
TRBV14,TRBJ2-1,-,13,TGTGCCAGCAGCCCTGACAGTTACAATGAGCAGTTCTTC,CASSPDSYNEQFF
TRBV7-9,TRBJ2-2,TRBD1,16,TGTGCCAGCAGCTTTCCACAGGGGGCCGACACCGGGGAGCTGTTTTTT,CASSFPQGADTGELFF
TRBV10-3,TRBJ2-4,TRBD2,19,TGTGCCATCACCTCCGGGACTAGCGGGAGGGCCCTAGCCAAAAACATTCAGTACTTC,CAITSGTSGRALAKNIQYF
TRBV7-3,TRBJ2-3,TRBD1,16,TGTGCCAGCAGCTCCACAGGGGCAGGGGGCGCGGATACGCAGTATTTT,CASSSTGAGGADTQYF
TRBV27,TRBJ2-7,-,13,TGTGCCAGCAGCCCCTATCGGGCTAGCGAGCAGTACTTC,CASSPYRASEQYF
TRBV29-1,TRBJ2-1,TRBD1,14,TGCAGCGATACGACCGGGACAGGGAGCAATGAGCAGTTCTTC,CSDTTGTGSNEQFF
TRBV7-9,TRBJ2-7,-,12,TGTGCCAGCATTGGCCAATCCTACGAGCAGTACTTC,CASIGQSYEQYF
TRBV28,TRBJ2-1,-,14,TGTGCCAGCAGTTTATTAGCCACGTACAATGAGCAGTTCTTC,CASSLLATYNEQFF